The entry that follows covers one T cell receptor (beta chain) sequence. Its antigen is not known. The CDR3 runs 16 residues. CDR1 is KGHDR, CDR2 SFDVKD, per germline. This sample was taken from a study of T cells expressing NK-cell markers. In the study overall: In the group of eight sequenced donors, seven were HCMV-seropositive and one was seronegative.

Study outcomes and limitations: For a few donors, these clonotypes were likewise the leading ones in the CD3+CD56-NKG2C+ fraction.

TCRdb reprocessed the 5' RACE reads and keeps a single row for each CDR3 protein, giving no DNA. The clone table shows about 430,000 distinct CDR3 sequences, with the ten largest holding 1.4% to 1.5%. The chain links TRBV24-1 to TRBJ2-7; TCRdb's assignment of TRBD2 cannot be checked, as there is no DNA. Input material: blood T cells: a sorted CD56 or NKG2C T cell subset, CD4+ or CD8+ T cells, or bulk PBMC T cells (not recorded which). This clonotype originated in a woman aged 45 to 65 in good health. The CDR3 is CATSDWTSGRASEQYF.